A single T cell receptor beta chain is shown here with its context. No cell sorting was done before RNA was extracted from the tissue. The data derive from a study of tumor and adjacent non-tumor tissue in lung cancer. Three rounds of nested PCR, following a modified ARM-PCR protocol, produced the TCRbeta library. TCRdb re-derived calls from the multiplex PCR reads in MiXCR, one entry per CDR3 protein. The sample yields fewer than 120,000 distinct CDR3 sequences, 75% to 90% seen once. The V gene lost 10 bases and the J gene lost 5 bases, with 33 bases spanning the gap. The CDR3 is 18 amino acids. Germline V gives CDR1 SGHKS, CDR2 YYEKEE (reference sequence).

The chain links TRBV5-5 to TRBJ1-1, with D perhaps matching TRBD1 (6 bases). This clonotype originated in a man aged 70 or older with non-small cell lung cancer. Input material: lung tumor tissue. CDR3 loop: CACSYKPGRGAGMTEAFF. CDR3 nucleotide sequence: TGTGCCTGTAGTTACAAGCCGGGACGGGGGGCGGGTATGACTGAAGCTTTCTTT.